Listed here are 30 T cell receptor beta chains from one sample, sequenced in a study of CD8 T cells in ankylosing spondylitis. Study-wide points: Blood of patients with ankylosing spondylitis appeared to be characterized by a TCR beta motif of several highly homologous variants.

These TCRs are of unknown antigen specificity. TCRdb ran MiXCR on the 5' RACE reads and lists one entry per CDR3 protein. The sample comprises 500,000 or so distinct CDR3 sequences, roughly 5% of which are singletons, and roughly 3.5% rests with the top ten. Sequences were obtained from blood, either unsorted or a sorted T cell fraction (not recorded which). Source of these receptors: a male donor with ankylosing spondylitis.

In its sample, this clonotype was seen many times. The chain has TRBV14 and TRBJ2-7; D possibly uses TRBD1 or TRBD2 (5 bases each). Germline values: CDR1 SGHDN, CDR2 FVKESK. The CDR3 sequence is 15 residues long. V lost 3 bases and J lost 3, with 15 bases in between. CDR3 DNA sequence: TGTGCCAGCAGCCAGATTGACAGAGGGGTCTACGAGCAGTACTTC. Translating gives CASSQIDRGVYEQYF.

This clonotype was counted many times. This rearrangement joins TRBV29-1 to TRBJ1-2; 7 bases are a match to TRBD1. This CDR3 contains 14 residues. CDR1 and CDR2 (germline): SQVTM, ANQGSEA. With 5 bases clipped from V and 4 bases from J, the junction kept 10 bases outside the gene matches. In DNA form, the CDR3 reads TGCAGCGTTCAATACAGGGGAAAGAGCTATGGCTACACCTTC. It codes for CSVQYRGKSYGYTF.

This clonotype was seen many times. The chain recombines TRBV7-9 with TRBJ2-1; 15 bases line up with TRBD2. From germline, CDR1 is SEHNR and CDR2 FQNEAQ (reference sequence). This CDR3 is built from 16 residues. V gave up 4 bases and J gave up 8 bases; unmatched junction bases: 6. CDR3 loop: CASSSGLAGGGDEQFF. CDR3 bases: TGTGCCAGCAGCTCGGGACTAGCGGGAGGAGGCGATGAGCAGTTCTTC.

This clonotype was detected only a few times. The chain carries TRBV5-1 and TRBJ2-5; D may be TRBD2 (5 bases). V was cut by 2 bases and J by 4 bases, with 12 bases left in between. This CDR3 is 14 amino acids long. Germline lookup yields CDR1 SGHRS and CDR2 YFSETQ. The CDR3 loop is CASSFNGMGETQYF. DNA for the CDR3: TGCGCCAGCAGCTTCAACGGGATGGGAGAGACCCAGTACTTC. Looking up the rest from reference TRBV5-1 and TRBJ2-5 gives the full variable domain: KAGVTQTPRYLIKTRGQQVTLSCSPISGHRSVSWYQQTPGQGLQFLFEYFSETQRNKGNFPGRFSGRQFSNSRSEMNVSTLELGDSALYLCASSFNGMGETQYFGPGTRLLVL.

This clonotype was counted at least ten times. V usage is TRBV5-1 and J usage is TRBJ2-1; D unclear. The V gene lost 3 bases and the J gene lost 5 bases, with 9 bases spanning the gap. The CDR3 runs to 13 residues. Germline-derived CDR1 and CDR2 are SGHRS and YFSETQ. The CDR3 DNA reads TGCGCCAGCAGCTACTTTTATAACAATGAGCAGTTCTTC. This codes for CASSYFYNNEQFF.

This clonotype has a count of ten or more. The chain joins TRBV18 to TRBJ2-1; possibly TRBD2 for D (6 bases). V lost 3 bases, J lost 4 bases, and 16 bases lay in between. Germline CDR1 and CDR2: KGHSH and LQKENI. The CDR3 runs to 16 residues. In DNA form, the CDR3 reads TGTGCCAGCTCACCGTCGCTAGTGGGGGGATACAATGAGCAGTTCTTC. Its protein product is CASSPSLVGGYNEQFF. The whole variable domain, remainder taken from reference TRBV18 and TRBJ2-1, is NAGVMQNPRHLVRRRGQEARLRCSPMKGHSHVYWYRQLPEEGLKFMVYLQKENIIDESGMPKERFSAEFPKEGPSILRIQQVVRGDSAAYFCASSPSLVGGYNEQFFGPGTRLTVL.

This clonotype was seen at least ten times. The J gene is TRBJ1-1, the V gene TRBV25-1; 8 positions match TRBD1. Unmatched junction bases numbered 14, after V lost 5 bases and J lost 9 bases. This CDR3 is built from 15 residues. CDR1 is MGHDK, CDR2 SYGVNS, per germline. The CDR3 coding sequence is TGTGCCAGCAGTCCCTCTGGACAGGGAATATTGAAAGCTTTCTTT. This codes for CASSPSGQGILKAFF.

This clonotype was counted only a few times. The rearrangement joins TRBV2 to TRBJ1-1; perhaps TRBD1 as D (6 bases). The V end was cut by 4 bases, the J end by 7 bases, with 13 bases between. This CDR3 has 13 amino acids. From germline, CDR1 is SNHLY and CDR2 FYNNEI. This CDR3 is CASSGQGRIEAFF. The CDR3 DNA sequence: TGTGCCAGCAGTGGGCAGGGGCGGATTGAAGCTTTCTTT.

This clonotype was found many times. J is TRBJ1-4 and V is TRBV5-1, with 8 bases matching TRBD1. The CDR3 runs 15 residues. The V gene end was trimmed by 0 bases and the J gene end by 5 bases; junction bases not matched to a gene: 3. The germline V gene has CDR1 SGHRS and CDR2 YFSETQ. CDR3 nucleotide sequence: TGCGCCAGCAGCTTGGGACGGACAGGGAATGAAAAACTGTTTTTT. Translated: CASSLGRTGNEKLFF.

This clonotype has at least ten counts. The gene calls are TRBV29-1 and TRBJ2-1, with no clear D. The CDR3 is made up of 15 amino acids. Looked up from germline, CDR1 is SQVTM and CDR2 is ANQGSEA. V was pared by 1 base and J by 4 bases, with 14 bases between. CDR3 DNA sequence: TGCAGCGTTGAAGGGACCAAGCTCGGATACAATGAGCAGTTCTTC. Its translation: CSVEGTKLGYNEQFF.

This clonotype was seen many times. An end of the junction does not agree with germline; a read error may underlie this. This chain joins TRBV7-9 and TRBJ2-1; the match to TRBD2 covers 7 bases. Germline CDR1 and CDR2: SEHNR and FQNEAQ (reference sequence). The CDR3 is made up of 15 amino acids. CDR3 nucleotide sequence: TGTGCCAGCAGCCTAGCTAGCGGCACCTACAATGAGCAGTTCTTC. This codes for CASSLASGTYNEQFF.

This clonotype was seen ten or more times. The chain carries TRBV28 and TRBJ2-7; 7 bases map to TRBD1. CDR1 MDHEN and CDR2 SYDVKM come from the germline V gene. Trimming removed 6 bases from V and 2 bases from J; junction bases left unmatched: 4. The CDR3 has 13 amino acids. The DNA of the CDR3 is TGTGCCAGCAGGACAGGGTTAACCTACGAGCAGTACTTC. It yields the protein CASRTGLTYEQYF.

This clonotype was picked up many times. The CDR3 nucleotides are TGTGCCAGCAGTTCCGTTAACTATGGCTACACCTTC. Its protein product is CASSSVNYGYTF. The chain has TRBV7-9 and TRBJ1-2; D ambiguous. The CDR3 has 12 residues. Germline V gene data show CDR1 as SEHNR and CDR2 as FQNEAQ (reference sequence). Trimming stripped 6 bases from V and 1 base from J, with 6 bases between.

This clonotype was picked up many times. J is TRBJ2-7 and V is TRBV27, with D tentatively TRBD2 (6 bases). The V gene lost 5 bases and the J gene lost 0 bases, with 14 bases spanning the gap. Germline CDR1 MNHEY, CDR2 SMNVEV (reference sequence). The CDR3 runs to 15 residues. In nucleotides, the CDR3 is TGTGCCAGCAGTCCCTTTCGGGGGAGCTCCTACGAGCAGTACTTC. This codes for CASSPFRGSSYEQYF.

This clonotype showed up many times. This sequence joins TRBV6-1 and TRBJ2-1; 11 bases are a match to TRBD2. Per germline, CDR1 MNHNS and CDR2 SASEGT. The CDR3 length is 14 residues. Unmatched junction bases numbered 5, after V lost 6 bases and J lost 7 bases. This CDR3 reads CASRTSGMSNEQFF. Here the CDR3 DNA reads TGTGCCAGCAGGACTAGCGGGATGTCAAATGAGCAGTTCTTC.

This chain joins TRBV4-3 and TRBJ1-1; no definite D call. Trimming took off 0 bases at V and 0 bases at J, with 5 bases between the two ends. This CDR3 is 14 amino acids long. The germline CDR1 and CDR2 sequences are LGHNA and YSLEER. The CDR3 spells CASSQDRLNTEAFF. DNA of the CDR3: TGCGCCAGCAGCCAAGATCGTCTGAACACTGAAGCTTTCTTT.

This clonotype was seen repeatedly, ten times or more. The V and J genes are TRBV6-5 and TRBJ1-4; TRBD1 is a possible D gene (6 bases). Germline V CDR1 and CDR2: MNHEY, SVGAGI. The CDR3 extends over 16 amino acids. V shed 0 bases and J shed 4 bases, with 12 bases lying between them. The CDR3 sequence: CASSYSTGTYNEKLFF. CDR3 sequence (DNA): TGTGCCAGCAGTTACTCGACCGGGACATATAATGAAAAACTGTTTTTT.

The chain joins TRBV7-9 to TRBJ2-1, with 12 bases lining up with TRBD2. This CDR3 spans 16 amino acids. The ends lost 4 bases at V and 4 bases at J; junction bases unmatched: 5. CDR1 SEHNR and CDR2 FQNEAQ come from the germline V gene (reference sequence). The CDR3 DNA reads TGTGCCAGCAGCTCCCGACTAGCGGGGGAGTACAATGAGCAGTTCTTC. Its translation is CASSSRLAGEYNEQFF.

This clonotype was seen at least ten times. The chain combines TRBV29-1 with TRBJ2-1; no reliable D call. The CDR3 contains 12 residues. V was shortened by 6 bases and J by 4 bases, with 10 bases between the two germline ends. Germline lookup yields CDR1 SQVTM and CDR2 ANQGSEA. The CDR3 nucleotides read TGCAGCGTCCCCACCAGATACAATGAGCAGTTCTTC. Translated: CSVPTRYNEQFF.

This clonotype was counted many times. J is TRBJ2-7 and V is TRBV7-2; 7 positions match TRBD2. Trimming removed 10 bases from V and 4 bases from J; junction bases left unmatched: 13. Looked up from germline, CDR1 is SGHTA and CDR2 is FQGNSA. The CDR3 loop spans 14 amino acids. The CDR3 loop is CATRRAAGVYEQYF. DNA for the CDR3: TGTGCCACCCGTCGGGCTGCGGGGGTATACGAGCAGTACTTC.

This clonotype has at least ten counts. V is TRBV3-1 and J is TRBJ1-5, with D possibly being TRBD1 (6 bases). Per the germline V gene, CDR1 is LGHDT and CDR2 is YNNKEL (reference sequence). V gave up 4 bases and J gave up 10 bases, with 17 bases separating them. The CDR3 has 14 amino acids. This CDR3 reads CASSPGTQGIPQHF. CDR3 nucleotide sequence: TGTGCCAGCAGCCCCGGGACCCAGGGGATACCCCAGCATTTT.

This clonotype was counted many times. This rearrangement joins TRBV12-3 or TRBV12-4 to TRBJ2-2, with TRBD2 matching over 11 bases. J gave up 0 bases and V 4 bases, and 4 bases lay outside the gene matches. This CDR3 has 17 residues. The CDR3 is CASSSPGLAANTGELFF. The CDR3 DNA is TGTGCCAGCAGTTCACCGGGACTAGCGGCGAACACCGGGGAGCTGTTTTTT.

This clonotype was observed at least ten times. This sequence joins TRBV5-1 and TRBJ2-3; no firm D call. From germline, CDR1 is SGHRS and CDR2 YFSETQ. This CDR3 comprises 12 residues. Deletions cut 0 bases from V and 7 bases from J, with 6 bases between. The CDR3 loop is CASSLDLHTQYF. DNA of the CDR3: TGCGCCAGCAGCTTGGATCTTCATACGCAGTATTTT.

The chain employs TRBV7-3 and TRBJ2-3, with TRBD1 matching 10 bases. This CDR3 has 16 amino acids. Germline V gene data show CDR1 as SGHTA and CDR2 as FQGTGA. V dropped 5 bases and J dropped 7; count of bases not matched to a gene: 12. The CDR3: CASSPRPGTGANTQYF. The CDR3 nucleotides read TGTGCCAGCAGCCCCCGTCCCGGGACAGGGGCCAATACGCAGTATTTT. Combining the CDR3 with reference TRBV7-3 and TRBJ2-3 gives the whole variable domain GAGVSQTPSNKVTEKGKYVELRCDPISGHTALYWYRQSLGQGPEFLIYFQGTGAADDSGLPNDRFFAVRPEGSVSTLKIQRTERGDSAVYLCASSPRPGTGANTQYFGPGTRLTVL.

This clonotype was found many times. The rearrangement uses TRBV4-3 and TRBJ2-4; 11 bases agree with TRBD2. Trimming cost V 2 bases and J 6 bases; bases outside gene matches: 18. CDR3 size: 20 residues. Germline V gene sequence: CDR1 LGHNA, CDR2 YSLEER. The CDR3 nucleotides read TGCGCCAGCAGCCAAAAGTGGCTAGCGGGGGGCCGGCCGAGGGGAAACATTCAGTACTTC. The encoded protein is CASSQKWLAGGRPRGNIQYF.

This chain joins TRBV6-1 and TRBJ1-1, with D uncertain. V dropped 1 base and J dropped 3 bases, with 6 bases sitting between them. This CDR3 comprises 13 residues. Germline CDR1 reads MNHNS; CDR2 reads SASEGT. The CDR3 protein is CASSEGLDTEAFF. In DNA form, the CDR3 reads TGTGCCAGCAGTGAAGGCTTGGACACTGAAGCTTTCTTT.

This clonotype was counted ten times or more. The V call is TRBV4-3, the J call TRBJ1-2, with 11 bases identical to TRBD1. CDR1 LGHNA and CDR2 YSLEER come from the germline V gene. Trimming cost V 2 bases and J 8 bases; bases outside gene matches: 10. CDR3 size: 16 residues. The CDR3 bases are TGCGCCAGCAGCCAAAACCCCGGACAGGGGGCGGGCGGCTACACCTTC. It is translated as CASSQNPGQGAGGYTF.

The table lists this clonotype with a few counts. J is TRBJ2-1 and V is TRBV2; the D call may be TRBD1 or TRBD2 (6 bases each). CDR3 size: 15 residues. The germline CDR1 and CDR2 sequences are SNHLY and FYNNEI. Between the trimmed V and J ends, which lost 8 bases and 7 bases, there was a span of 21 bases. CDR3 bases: TGTGCCAGCCCCGCGGGACGGGAGAGGGGGAATGAGCAGTTCTTC. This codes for CASPAGRERGNEQFF. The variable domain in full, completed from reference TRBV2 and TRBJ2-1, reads EPEVTQTPSHQVTQMGQEVILRCVPISNHLYFYWYRQILGQKVEFLVSFYNNEISEKSEIFDDQFSVERPDGSNFTLKIRSTKLEDSAMYFCASPAGRERGNEQFFGPGTRLTVL.

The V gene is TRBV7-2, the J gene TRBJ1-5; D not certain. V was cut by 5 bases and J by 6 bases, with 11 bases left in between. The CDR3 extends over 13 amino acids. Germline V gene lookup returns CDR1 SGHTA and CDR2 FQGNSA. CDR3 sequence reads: CASSPSWGQPQHF. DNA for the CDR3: TGTGCCAGCAGCCCCTCTTGGGGTCAGCCCCAGCATTTT.

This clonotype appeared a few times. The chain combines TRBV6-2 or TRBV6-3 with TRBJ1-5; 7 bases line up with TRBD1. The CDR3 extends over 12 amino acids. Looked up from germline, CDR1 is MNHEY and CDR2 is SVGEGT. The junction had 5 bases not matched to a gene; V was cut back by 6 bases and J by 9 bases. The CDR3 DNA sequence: TGTGCCAGCAGCGCCAGGGGGTGGCCCCAGCATTTT. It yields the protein CASSARGWPQHF.